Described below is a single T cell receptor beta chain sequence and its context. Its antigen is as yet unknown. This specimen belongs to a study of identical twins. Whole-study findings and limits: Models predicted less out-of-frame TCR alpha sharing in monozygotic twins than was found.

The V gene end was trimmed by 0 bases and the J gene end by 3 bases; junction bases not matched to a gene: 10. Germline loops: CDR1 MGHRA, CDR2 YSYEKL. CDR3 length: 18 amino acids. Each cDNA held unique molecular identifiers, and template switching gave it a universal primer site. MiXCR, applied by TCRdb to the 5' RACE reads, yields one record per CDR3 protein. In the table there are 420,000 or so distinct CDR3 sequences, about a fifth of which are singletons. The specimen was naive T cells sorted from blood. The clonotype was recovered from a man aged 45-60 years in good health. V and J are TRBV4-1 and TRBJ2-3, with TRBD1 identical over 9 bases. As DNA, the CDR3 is TGCGCCAGCAGCCAAGATCCCGGGACAGGGAGGAAGACAGATACGCAGTATTTT. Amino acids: CASSQDPGTGRKTDTQYF.